Shown below are 8 T cell receptor beta chains from a single sample sequenced in a study of blood T cell repertoires in COVID-19. Some clones are missing from TCRdb's copy, which holds only in-frame ones; the method was immunoSEQ multiplex PCR. The sample consists of 250,000 to 300,000 clones, more than 75% of them appearing once. The specimen sequenced was PBMCs or T cells enriched from blood (not recorded which). These receptors originate from a woman aged 55-70 years in a cohort exposed to, infected with or recovered from COVID-19 (not recorded which).

The chain has TRBV5-1 and TRBJ2-1, with 9 bases lining up with TRBD1. V was clipped by 4 bases and J by 7 bases; unmatched bases: 15. The CDR3 loop spans 17 amino acids. Per the germline V gene, CDR1 is SGHRS and CDR2 is YFSETQ. The CDR3 coding sequence is TGCGCCAGCAGCCCCTCCCCCGGGACAGGGTTGGGGAATGAGCAGTTCTTC. Translation: CASSPSPGTGLGNEQFF.

The rearrangement joins TRBV28 to TRBJ2-5; D is ambiguous. Germline assignment: CDR1 MDHEN and CDR2 SYDVKM. The CDR3 runs 12 residues. V lost 6 bases and J lost 7, with 12 bases in between. The CDR3 DNA is TGTGCCAGCAGAACGGGTCCTGGGACCCAGTACTTC. Its translation: CASRTGPGTQYF.

V gene TRBV30 combines with J gene TRBJ1-5; 7 positions match TRBD1. CDR1 and CDR2 (germline): GTSNPN, SVGIG (reference sequence). The CDR3 spans 15 residues. With V trimmed by 0 bases and J by 2 bases, 4 bases remained unmatched. In nucleotides, the CDR3 is TGTGCCTGGAGTGTAGGGGGCGCGGGCAATCAGCCCCAGCATTTT. The encoded protein is CAWSVGGAGNQPQHF. The complete variable domain, with remaining parts taken from reference TRBV30 and TRBJ1-5, reads SQTIHQWPATLVQPVGSPLSLECTVEGTSNPNLYWYRQAAGRGLQLLFYSVGIGQISSEVPQNLSASRPQDRQFILSSKKLLLSDSGFYLCAWSVGGAGNQPQHFGDGTRLSIL.

This chain uses TRBV24-1 with TRBJ2-1; weak D call: TRBD2 (6 bases). Germline assignment: CDR1 KGHDR and CDR2 SFDVKD. Trimming removed 1 base at V and 1 base at J, with 25 bases between. The CDR3 sequence is 21 residues long. This CDR3 is CATSDFSGGFGYGDSYNEQFF. CDR3 sequence (DNA): TGTGCCACCAGTGATTTTTCTGGGGGGTTCGGCTACGGGGATTCCTACAATGAGCAGTTCTTC.

To note about this clone: Other DNA sequences in this sample translate to the same CDR3. V is TRBV2 and J is TRBJ2-7; 12 bases fit TRBD2. Germline V gives CDR1 SNHLY, CDR2 FYNNEI. After removal of 5 bases from V and 4 bases from J, the junction contained 3 bases not matched to a gene. The CDR3 loop spans 14 amino acids. The CDR3 sequence: CASSLAGGPYEQYF. Here the CDR3 DNA reads TGTGCCAGCAGTCTAGCGGGAGGGCCTTACGAGCAGTACTTC.

The chain combines TRBV12-5 with TRBJ2-1; the D is unclear. Per germline, CDR1 LGHNT and CDR2 FRNRAP. V dropped 1 base and J dropped 5 bases, with 9 bases sitting between them. The CDR3 has 14 residues. The chain's CDR3 is CASGLGSVNNEQFF. The DNA for the CDR3 is TGTGCTAGTGGTTTGGGGTCGGTAAACAATGAGCAGTTCTTC.

The sample holds many counts of this clone. The J gene is TRBJ2-2, the V gene TRBV2, with 9 bases fitting TRBD1. CDR3 size: 14 residues. Germline loops: CDR1 SNHLY, CDR2 FYNNEI. Trimming took 7 bases from V and 5 from J; bases not matched to a gene: 5. The CDR3 region is CASNRDRETGELFF. CDR3 nucleotides: TGTGCCAGCAACCGGGACAGGGAAACCGGGGAGCTGTTTTTT.

The chain recombines TRBV18 with TRBJ1-2; D not resolved. The germline V gene encodes CDR1 KGHSH and CDR2 LQKENI. The CDR3 is made up of 15 amino acids. V was shortened by 5 bases and J by 0 bases, with 13 bases between the two germline ends. The chain's CDR3 is CASSSNDGSNYGYTF. CDR3 bases: TGTGCCAGCTCATCGAATGACGGGTCTAACTATGGCTACACCTTC.